These 21 T cell receptor beta chains came from one sample sequenced in a study of blood T cell repertoires in COVID-19. The assay was immunoSEQ multiplex PCR, and TCRdb's table has in-frame clones only and misses some. The table has some 250,000 clones, roughly four fifths seen once; the top ten hold approximately 3.5%. The sequencing input was peripheral blood. These receptors originate from a woman aged 18-29 years with acute or convalescent COVID-19.

This clone has only one observation. The chain combines TRBV11-2 with TRBJ2-1; 7 nucleotides line up with TRBD1. V lost 5 bases, J lost 5 bases, and 12 bases stayed unmatched. Germline CDR1 SGHAT, CDR2 FQNNGV. The CDR3 runs to 16 residues. The CDR3 loop is CASSPLKVGTDNEQFF. CDR3 nucleotide sequence: TGTGCCAGCAGCCCCCTTAAGGTGGGGACAGACAATGAGCAGTTCTTC.

The chain couples TRBV28 to TRBJ1-6, with D unresolved. This CDR3 contains 14 residues. Germline CDR1 reads MDHEN; CDR2 reads SYDVKM. V was cut by 4 bases and J by 0 bases, with 4 bases left in between. DNA of the CDR3: TGTGCCAGCAGTTCGAGCTCCTATAATTCACCCCTCCACTTT. This translates into CASSSSSYNSPLHF.

This clone showed up just once. CDR3 in amino acids: CASSYRGQGDTYNSPLHF. The CDR3, as DNA: TGTGCCAGCAGTTACAGGGGGCAGGGAGATACCTATAATTCACCCCTCCACTTT. This chain connects TRBV2 to TRBJ1-6; 9 positions match TRBD1. Germline CDR1 and CDR2: SNHLY and FYNNEI. The CDR3 runs to 18 residues. V lost 5 bases and J lost 2; bases outside the gene matches: 10.

This clone was detected once. The chain uses TRBV4-3 and TRBJ1-3; the match to TRBD1 covers 10 bases. Germline V gene lookup returns CDR1 LGHNA and CDR2 YSLEER. Trimming removed 1 base from V and 4 bases from J; junction bases left unmatched: 4. The CDR3 has 16 residues. CDR3: CASSQADRGAGNTIYF. The CDR3 nucleotides read TGCGCCAGCAGCCAAGCGGACAGGGGGGCCGGAAACACCATATATTTT.

V gene TRBV4-3 combines with J gene TRBJ2-2; D not resolved. Germline V gene sequence: CDR1 LGHNA, CDR2 YSLEER. This CDR3 comprises 16 residues. The germline V and J ends were trimmed by 0 bases and 4 bases, with 12 bases remaining between them. Here the CDR3 reads CASSQDVFRGTGELFF. Here the CDR3 DNA reads TGCGCCAGCAGCCAAGACGTATTCCGAGGCACCGGGGAGCTGTTTTTT.

This rearrangement joins TRBV7-8 to TRBJ2-1; 9 nucleotides agree with TRBD2. The ends lost 8 bases at V and 1 base at J; junction bases unmatched: 15. From germline, CDR1 is SGHVS and CDR2 FQNEAQ. This CDR3 spans 18 amino acids. CDR3 coding DNA: TGTGCCAGCCGGGGGCTAGCGGGGTCCGTTTTGTCCTACAATGAGCAGTTCTTC. It is translated as CASRGLAGSVLSYNEQFF.

The chain uses TRBV11-3 and TRBJ2-1; no firm D call. The CDR3 has 14 amino acids. Germline V gives CDR1 SGHNT, CDR2 YENEEA. Between the trimmed V and J ends, which lost 3 bases and 4 bases, there was a span of 10 bases. The CDR3 DNA sequence: TGTGCCAGCAGCTTTAATAGCAAGTACAATGAGCAGTTCTTC. Protein product: CASSFNSKYNEQFF.

The genes are TRBV20-1 and TRBJ2-1; possible D gene TRBD1, 5 bases. V lost 3 bases and J 4 bases, leaving 19 bases between the germline ends. Germline CDR1 and CDR2: DFQATT and SNEGSKA (reference sequence). The CDR3 consists of 16 residues. The chain's CDR3 is CSASKGPRMAYNEQFF. The CDR3 bases are TGCAGTGCTAGTAAGGGGCCTAGGATGGCGTACAATGAGCAGTTCTTC.

This clone was seen only once. V is TRBV7-6 and J is TRBJ2-7; the match to TRBD2 covers 10 bases. Germline V gives CDR1 SGHVS, CDR2 FNYEAQ. V lost 1 base and J lost 3; bases outside the gene matches: 6. The CDR3 totals 16 residues. CDR3 in amino acids: CASSLVLAGSRYEQYF. CDR3 in DNA: TGTGCCAGCAGCTTAGTACTAGCGGGATCCCGCTACGAGCAGTACTTC.

This clone was picked up many times. CDR3 nucleotides: TGTGCCAGTAGGAGGGCTCGGACAGGGTCAACTAATGAAAAACTGTTTTTT. Translation: CASRRARTGSTNEKLFF. This chain connects TRBV19 to TRBJ1-4, with 8 bases lining up with TRBD1. The germline gives CDR1 LNHDA, CDR2 SQIVND (reference sequence). The CDR3 runs to 17 residues. Germline trimming cut 6 bases from V and 0 bases from J; bases unmatched to any gene: 9.

The chain joins TRBV19 to TRBJ2-1; possibly TRBD2 for D (5 bases). Germline-derived CDR1 and CDR2 are LNHDA and SQIVND (reference sequence). This CDR3 has 18 residues. V dropped 3 bases and J dropped 4 bases, with 22 bases sitting between them. CDR3 nucleotide sequence: TGTGCCAGTAGTATCGCGGAAGGAGGCAGTAGATATTACAATGAGCAGTTCTTC. Amino acid sequence: CASSIAEGGSRYYNEQFF.

V gene TRBV4-3 combines with J gene TRBJ2-1; TRBD2 agrees at 7 bases. This CDR3 comprises 18 residues. The V segment lost 5 bases and the J segment 1 base; nucleotides outside the gene matches: 14. The germline gives CDR1 LGHNA, CDR2 YSLEER. In nucleotides, the CDR3 is TGCGCCAGCAGCACACTAAGCCGAGGACTAGAGTCCTACAATGAGCAGTTCTTC. Encoded protein: CASSTLSRGLESYNEQFF.

CDR3: CASSPPGPSYEQYF. DNA for the CDR3: TGTGCCAGCAGCCCGCCAGGGCCCTCCTACGAGCAGTACTTC. V and J are TRBV14 and TRBJ2-7, with a tentative D call TRBD1 (5 bases). From germline, CDR1 is SGHDN and CDR2 FVKESK. The germline V and J ends were trimmed by 4 bases and 0 bases, with 10 bases remaining between them. The CDR3 runs to 14 residues.

The chain uses TRBV7-2 and TRBJ1-3; D is unresolved. This CDR3 comprises 15 residues. V was clipped by 1 base and J by 0 bases, with 7 bases between them. Germline V gene data show CDR1 as SGHTA and CDR2 as FQGNSA. CDR3 DNA: TGTGCCAGCAGCTTAGTTGGGAGCTCTGGAAACACCATATATTTT. Amino acids: CASSLVGSSGNTIYF.

This CDR3 reads CAWSVIGASTDTQYF. In DNA, the CDR3 is TGTGCCTGGAGTGTAATTGGGGCTAGCACAGATACGCAGTATTTT. V is TRBV30 and J is TRBJ2-3; D is possibly TRBD1 (5 bases). Per germline, CDR1 GTSNPN and CDR2 SVGIG (reference sequence). This CDR3 has 15 amino acids. V shed 0 bases and J shed 0 bases, with 10 bases lying between them. The variable domain in full, with the rest retrieved from reference TRBV30 and TRBJ2-3, is SQTIHQWPATLVQPVGSPLSLECTVEGTSNPNLYWYRQAAGRGLQLLFYSVGIGQISSEVPQNLSASRPQDRQFILSSKKLLLSDSGFYLCAWSVIGASTDTQYFGPGTRLTVL.

The V gene is TRBV29-1, the J gene TRBJ1-1, with no clear D. V was clipped by 8 bases and J by 0 bases, with 13 bases between them. This CDR3 has 13 residues. Germline CDR1 is SQVTM and CDR2 is ANQGSEA. The CDR3 sequence: CSHSNYMNTEAFF. The DNA of the CDR3 is TGCAGCCACTCGAATTATATGAACACTGAAGCTTTCTTT.

The chain combines TRBV19 with TRBJ2-3; TRBD2 might be the D (5 bases). V was pared by 8 bases and J by 6 bases, with 15 bases between. Germline CDR1 LNHDA, CDR2 SQIVND (reference sequence). The CDR3 extends over 13 amino acids. In DNA, the CDR3 is TGTGCCAGTGGCCTGGGAGTAACGGATACGCAGTATTTT. Amino acid sequence: CASGLGVTDTQYF.

V gene TRBV7-3 combines with J gene TRBJ2-7; TRBD2 aligns across 12 bases. This CDR3 has 15 amino acids. J was trimmed by 2 bases and V by 5 bases; bases with no gene match: 4. Germline V CDR1 and CDR2: SGHTA, FQGTGA. The CDR3 region is CASSAGLAGPYEQYF. The CDR3 bases are TGTGCCAGCAGCGCCGGACTAGCGGGACCCTACGAGCAGTACTTC.

For the CDR3, the DNA is TGCGCCAGCAGCCAAGAGAGTGTCAGGAAGATTGACACGAACACCGGGGAGCTGTTTTTT. Translation: CASSQESVRKIDTNTGELFF. The chain recombines TRBV4-1 with TRBJ2-2; D uncertain. The CDR3 covers 20 residues. V lost 0 bases and J lost 0, with 20 bases in between. CDR1 is MGHRA and CDR2 is YSYEKL in the germline V gene.

The chain links TRBV30 to TRBJ1-5; TRBD1 agrees at 8 bases. After removal of 2 bases from V and 3 bases from J, the junction contained 6 bases not matched to a gene. The germline V gene encodes CDR1 GTSNPN and CDR2 SVGIG (reference sequence). This CDR3 region has 15 residues. As DNA, the CDR3 is TGTGCCTGGAGTTATAGGACAGGGATCAATCAGCCCCAGCATTTT. Residues: CAWSYRTGINQPQHF.

V and J are TRBV2 and TRBJ1-5; perhaps TRBD1 as D (6 bases). Trimming left V 8 bases short and J 7 bases short, with 21 bases between. This CDR3 has 15 residues. The V gene's germline CDR1 is SNHLY and CDR2 FYNNEI. The CDR3 protein is CASALPAGEGQPQHF. For the CDR3, the DNA is TGTGCCAGCGCCCTGCCTGCAGGGGAGGGCCAGCCCCAGCATTTT.